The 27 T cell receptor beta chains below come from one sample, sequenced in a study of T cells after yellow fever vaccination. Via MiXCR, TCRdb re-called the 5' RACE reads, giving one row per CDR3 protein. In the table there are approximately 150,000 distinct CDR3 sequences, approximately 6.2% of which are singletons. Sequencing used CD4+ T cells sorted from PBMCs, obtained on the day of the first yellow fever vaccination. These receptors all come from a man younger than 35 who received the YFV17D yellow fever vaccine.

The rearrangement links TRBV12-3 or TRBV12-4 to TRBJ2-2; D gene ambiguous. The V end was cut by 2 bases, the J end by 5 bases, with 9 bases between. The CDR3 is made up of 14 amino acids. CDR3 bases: TGTGCCAGCAGTTTACGGGTTAGGACCGGGGAGCTGTTTTTT. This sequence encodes CASSLRVRTGELFF.

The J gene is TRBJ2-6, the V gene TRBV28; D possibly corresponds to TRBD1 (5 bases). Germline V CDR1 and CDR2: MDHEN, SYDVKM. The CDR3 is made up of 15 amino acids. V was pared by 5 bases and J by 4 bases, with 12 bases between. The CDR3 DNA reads TGTGCCAGCAGTGAAGCAGGGTCAGGGGCCAACGTCCTGACTTTC. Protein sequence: CASSEAGSGANVLTF.

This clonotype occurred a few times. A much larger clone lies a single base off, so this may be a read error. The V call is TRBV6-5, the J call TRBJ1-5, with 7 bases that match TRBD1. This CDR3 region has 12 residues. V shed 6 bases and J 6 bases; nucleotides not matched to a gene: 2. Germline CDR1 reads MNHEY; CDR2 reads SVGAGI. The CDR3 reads CASRTGIQPQHF. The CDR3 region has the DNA TGTGCCAGCAGGACAGGGATTCAGCCCCAGCATTTT.

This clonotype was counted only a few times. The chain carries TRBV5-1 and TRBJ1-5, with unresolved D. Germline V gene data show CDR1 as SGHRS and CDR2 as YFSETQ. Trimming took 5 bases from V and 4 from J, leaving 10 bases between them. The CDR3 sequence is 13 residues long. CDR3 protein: CASRNSPNQPQHF. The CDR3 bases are TGCGCCAGCAGAAATAGTCCTAATCAGCCCCAGCATTTT. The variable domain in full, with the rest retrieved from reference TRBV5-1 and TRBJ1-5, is KAGVTQTPRYLIKTRGQQVTLSCSPISGHRSVSWYQQTPGQGLQFLFEYFSETQRNKGNFPGRFSGRQFSNSRSEMNVSTLELGDSALYLCASRNSPNQPQHFGDGTRLSIL.

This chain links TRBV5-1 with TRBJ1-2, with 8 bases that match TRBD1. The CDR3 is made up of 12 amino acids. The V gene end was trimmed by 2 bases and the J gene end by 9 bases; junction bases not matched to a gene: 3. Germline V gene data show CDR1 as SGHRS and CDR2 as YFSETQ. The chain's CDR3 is CASSFGQGSYTF. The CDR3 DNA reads TGCGCCAGCAGCTTCGGACAGGGAAGCTACACCTTC.

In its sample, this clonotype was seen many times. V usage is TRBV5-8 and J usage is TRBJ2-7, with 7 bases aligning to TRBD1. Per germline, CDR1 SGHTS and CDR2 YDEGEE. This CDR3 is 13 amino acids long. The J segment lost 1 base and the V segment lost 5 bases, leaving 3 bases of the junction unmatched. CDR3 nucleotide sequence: TGTGCCAGCAGATCGACAGGGTCCTACGAGCAGTACGTC. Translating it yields CASRSTGSYEQYV.

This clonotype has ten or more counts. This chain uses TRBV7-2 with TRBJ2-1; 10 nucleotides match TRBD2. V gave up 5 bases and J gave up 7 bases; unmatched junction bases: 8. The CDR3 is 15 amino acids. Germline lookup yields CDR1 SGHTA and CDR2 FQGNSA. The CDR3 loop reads CASSRAAGGRNEQFF. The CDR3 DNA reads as TGTGCCAGCAGCCGAGCAGCGGGGGGGCGAAATGAGCAGTTCTTC.

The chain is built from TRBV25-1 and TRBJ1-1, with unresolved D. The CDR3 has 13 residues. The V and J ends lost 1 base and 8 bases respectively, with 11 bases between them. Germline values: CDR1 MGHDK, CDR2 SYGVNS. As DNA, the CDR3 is TGTGCCAGCAGTGAATTGGGGTACAGCGAAGCTTTCTTT. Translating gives CASSELGYSEAFF.

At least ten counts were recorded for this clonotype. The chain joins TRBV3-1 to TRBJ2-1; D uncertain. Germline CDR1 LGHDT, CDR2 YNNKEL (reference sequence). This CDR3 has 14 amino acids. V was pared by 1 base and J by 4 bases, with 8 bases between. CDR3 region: CASSQGSSYNEQFF. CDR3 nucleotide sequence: TGTGCCAGCAGCCAAGGAAGCTCATACAATGAGCAGTTCTTC.

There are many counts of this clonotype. This CDR3 is CASSTTGVRVSVDTQYF. The CDR3 DNA is TGTGCCAGCAGCACTACTGGAGTCAGGGTATCAGTAGATACGCAGTATTTT. V is TRBV7-2 and J is TRBJ2-3; TRBD1 is a possible D gene (5 bases). In germline, CDR1 is SGHTA, CDR2 FQGNSA. Trimming took off 5 bases at V and 5 bases at J, with 23 bases between the two ends. This CDR3 contains 17 residues.

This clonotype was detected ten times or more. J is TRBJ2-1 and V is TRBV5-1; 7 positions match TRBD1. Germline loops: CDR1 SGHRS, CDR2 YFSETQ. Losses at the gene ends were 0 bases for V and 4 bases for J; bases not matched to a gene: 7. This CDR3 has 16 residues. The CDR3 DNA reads TGCGCCAGCAGCTTGGAAGGGACAGATTTTTACAATGAGCAGTTCTTC. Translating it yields CASSLEGTDFYNEQFF.

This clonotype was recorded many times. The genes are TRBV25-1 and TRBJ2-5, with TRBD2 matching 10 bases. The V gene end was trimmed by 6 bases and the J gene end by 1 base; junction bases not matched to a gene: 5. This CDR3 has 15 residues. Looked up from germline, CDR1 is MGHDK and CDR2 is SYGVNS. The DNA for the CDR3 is TGTGCCAGCAGCCATGGACTAGCGGCCCAAGAGACCCAGTACTTC. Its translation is CASSHGLAAQETQYF.

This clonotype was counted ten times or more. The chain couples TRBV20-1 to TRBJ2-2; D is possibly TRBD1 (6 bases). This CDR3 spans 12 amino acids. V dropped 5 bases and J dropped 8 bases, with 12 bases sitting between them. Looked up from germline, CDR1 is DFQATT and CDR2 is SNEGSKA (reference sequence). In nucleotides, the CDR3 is TGCAGTGCTCCCAGGGGATCGGGGGAGCTGTTTTTT. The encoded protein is CSAPRGSGELFF.

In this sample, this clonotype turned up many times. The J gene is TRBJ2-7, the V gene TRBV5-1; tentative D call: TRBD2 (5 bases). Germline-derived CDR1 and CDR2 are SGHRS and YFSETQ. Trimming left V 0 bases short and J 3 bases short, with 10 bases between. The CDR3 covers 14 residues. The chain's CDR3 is CASSLAPGIYEQYV. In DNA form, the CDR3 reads TGCGCCAGCAGCTTGGCCCCGGGGATCTACGAGCAGTACGTC.

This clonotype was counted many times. The CDR3 loop is CASSFTGGYEQYF. CDR3 bases: TGTGCCAGCAGCTTTACAGGGGGATACGAGCAGTACTTC. The chain employs TRBV7-6 and TRBJ2-7, with TRBD1 matching 8 bases. The trim removed 3 bases at V and 4 bases at J, leaving 2 bases unmatched. Germline V gene lookup returns CDR1 SGHVS and CDR2 FNYEAQ. This CDR3 spans 13 amino acids. Complete variable domain (other parts from reference TRBV7-6 and TRBJ2-7): GAGVSQSPRYKVTKRGQDVALRCDPISGHVSLYWYRQALGQGPEFLTYFNYEAQQDKSGLPNDRFSAERPEGSISTLTIQRTEQRDSAMYRCASSFTGGYEQYFGPGTRLTVT.

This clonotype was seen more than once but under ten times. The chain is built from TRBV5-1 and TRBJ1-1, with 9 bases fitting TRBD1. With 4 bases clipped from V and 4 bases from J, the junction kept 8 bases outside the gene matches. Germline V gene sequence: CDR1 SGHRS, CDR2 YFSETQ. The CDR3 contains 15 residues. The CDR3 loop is CASSKGQGRGTEAFF. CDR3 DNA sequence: TGCGCCAGCAGCAAGGGACAGGGTCGGGGCACTGAAGCTTTCTTT.

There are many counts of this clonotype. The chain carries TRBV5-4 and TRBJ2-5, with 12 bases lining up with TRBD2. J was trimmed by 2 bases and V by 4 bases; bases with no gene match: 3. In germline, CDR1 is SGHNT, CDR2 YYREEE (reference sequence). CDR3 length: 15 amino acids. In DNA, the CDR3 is TGTGCCAGCAGCCTGACTAGCGGGGGTCAAGAGACCCAGTACTTC. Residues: CASSLTSGGQETQYF.

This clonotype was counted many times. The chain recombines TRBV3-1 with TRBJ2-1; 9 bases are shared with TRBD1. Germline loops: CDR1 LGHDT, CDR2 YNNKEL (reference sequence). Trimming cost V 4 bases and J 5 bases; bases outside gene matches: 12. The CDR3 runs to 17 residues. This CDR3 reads CASSLRITGGADNEQFF. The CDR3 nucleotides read TGTGCCAGCAGCCTACGTATTACAGGGGGCGCGGACAATGAGCAGTTCTTC.

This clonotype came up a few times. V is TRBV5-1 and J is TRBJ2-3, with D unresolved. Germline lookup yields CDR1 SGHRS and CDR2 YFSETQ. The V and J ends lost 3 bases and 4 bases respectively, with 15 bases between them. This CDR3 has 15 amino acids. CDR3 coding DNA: TGCGCCAGCAGCTCGGACCCCAATTCAGCAGATACGCAGTATTTT. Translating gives CASSSDPNSADTQYF.

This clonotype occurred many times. The CDR3 region is CASRGYEQFF. CDR3 nucleotide sequence: TGTGCCAGCCGTGGCTATGAGCAGTTCTTC. The gene calls are TRBV28 and TRBJ2-1; D is unresolved. V gave up 8 bases and J gave up 8 bases, with 7 bases separating them. The CDR3 is made up of 10 amino acids. Germline V gene sequence: CDR1 MDHEN, CDR2 SYDVKM.

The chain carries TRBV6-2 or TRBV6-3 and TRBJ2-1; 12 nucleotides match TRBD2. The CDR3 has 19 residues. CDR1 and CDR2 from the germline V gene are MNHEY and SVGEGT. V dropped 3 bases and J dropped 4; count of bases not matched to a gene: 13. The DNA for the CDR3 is TGTGCCAGCAGTTATGCGGGCGCTGGACTAGCGGGGAGTTACAATGAGCAGTTCTTC. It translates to CASSYAGAGLAGSYNEQFF.

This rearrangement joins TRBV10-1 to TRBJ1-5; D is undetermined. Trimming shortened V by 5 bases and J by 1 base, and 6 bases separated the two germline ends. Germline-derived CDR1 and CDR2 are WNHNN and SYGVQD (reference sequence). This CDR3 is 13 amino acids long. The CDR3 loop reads CASSRRSNQPQHF. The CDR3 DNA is TGCGCCAGCAGTCGGCGGAGCAATCAGCCCCAGCATTTT.

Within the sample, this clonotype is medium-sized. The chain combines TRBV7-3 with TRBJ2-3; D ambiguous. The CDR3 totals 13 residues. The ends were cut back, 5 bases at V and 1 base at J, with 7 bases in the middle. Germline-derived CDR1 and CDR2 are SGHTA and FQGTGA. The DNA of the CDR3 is TGTGCCAGCAGCCTCTATGGCACAGATACGCAGTATTTT. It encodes CASSLYGTDTQYF.

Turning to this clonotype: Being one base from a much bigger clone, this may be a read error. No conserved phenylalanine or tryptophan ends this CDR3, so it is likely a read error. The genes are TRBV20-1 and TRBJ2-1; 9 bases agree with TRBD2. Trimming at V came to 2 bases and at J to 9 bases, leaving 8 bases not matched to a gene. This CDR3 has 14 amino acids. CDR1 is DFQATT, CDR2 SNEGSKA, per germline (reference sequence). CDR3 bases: TGCAGTGCTAGACAGGGCGGGGGGGCCAGTGAGCAGTTCTGC. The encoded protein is CSARQGGGASEQFC.

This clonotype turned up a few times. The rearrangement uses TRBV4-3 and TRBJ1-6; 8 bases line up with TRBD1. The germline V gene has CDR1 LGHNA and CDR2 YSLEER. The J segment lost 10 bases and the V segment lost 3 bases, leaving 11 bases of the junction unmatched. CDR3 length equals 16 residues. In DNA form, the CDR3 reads TGCGCCAGCAGCCAGTACAGGGGGGGGTTTTACTCACCCCTCCACTTT. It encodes CASSQYRGGFYSPLHF.

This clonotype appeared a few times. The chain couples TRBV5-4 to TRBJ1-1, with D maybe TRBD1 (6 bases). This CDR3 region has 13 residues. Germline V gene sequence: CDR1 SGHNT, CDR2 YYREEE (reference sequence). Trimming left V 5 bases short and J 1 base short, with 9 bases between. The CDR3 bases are TGTGCCAGCAGGCTGGACAGGAACACTGAAGCTTTCTTT. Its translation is CASRLDRNTEAFF. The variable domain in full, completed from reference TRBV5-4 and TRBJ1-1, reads ETGVTQSPTHLIKTRGQQVTLRCSSQSGHNTVSWYQQALGQGPQFIFQYYREEENGRGNFPPRFSGLQFPNYSSELNVNALELDDSALYLCASRLDRNTEAFFGQGTRLTVV.

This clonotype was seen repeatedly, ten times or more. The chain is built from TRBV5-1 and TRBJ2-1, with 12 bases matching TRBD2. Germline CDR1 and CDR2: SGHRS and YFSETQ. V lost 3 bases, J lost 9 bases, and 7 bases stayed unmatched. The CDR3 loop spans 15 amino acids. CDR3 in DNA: TGCGCCAGCAGCTCTCGACTAGCGGGGGTGGGTGAGCAGTTCTTC. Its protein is CASSSRLAGVGEQFF.